The 17 T cell receptor beta chains listed next were all sequenced from one sample in a study of blood T cell repertoires in COVID-19 (TCRdb year 2020). Receptors were amplified or captured by the immunoSEQ multiplex PCR assay. The source is immuneACCESS, and TCRdb retained only in-frame sequences with V and J called. Part of the clones is not carried over; for the studies checked, unresolved V genes explain less than half of this, and the remainder is unexplained. The sample yields around 25,000 clones; 90% were counted once. Of the sample, under 2% is held by the ten largest clones. Material: peripheral blood. All receptors derive from a woman aged 55-75 years with active COVID-19.

In this sample, this clone turned up once. The J gene is TRBJ2-1, the V gene TRBV10-1; TRBD2 aligns across 10 bases. V gave up 4 bases and J gave up 7 bases; unmatched junction bases: 4. The germline CDR1 and CDR2 sequences are WNHNN and SYGVQD (reference sequence). This CDR3 is built from 14 residues. CDR3 DNA sequence: TGCGCCAGCAGTGGAATAGCGGGAGGTAATGAGCAGTTCTTC. It yields the protein CASSGIAGGNEQFF.

The V call is TRBV4-2, the J call TRBJ2-5; weak D call: TRBD2 (5 bases). V was shortened by 1 base and J by 2 bases, with 11 bases between the two germline ends. Germline CDR1 and CDR2: LGHNA and YNFKEQ. The CDR3 length is 15 residues. CDR3 in DNA: TGTGCCAGCAGCCAAGTATCGGGGAATCAAGAGACCCAGTACTTC. It specifies CASSQVSGNQETQYF.

This chain links TRBV2 with TRBJ2-1, with D maybe TRBD2 (5 bases). There are 12 residues in the CDR3. Germline CDR1 and CDR2: SNHLY and FYNNEI. The germline V and J ends were trimmed by 1 base and 9 bases, with 7 bases remaining between them. This CDR3 is CASSEGGPEQFF. For the CDR3, the DNA is TGTGCCAGCAGTGAAGGCGGGCCTGAGCAGTTCTTC.

This chain joins TRBV19 and TRBJ2-6; the match to TRBD1 covers 7 bases. The V and J ends lost 6 bases and 0 bases, in that order; junction bases with no gene match: 8. Per the germline V gene, CDR1 is LNHDA and CDR2 is SQIVND (reference sequence). CDR3 length: 17 residues. The CDR3: CASSRMGQLSGANVLTF. CDR3 DNA: TGTGCCAGTAGCCGAATGGGACAGCTCTCTGGGGCCAACGTCCTGACTTTC.

This clone has only one observation. The chain couples TRBV7-2 to TRBJ2-7; 7 bases are shared with TRBD1. The CDR3 covers 14 residues. With V trimmed by 3 bases and J by 2 bases, 4 bases remained unmatched. Looked up from germline, CDR1 is SGHTA and CDR2 is FQGNSA. DNA for the CDR3: TGTGCCAGCAGCTTTGACAGGGCTACCTACGAGCAGTACTTC. The encoded protein is CASSFDRATYEQYF. Full variable domain (remainder filled in from reference TRBV7-2 and TRBJ2-7): GAGVSQSPSNKVTEKGKDVELRCDPISGHTALYWYRQSLGQGLEFLIYFQGNSAPDKSGLPSDRFSAERTGGSVSTLTIQRTQQEDSAVYLCASSFDRATYEQYFGPGTRLTVT.

V is TRBV4-3 and J is TRBJ2-1; D not resolved. Trimming took off 4 bases at V and 0 bases at J, with 7 bases between the two ends. The CDR3 runs 14 residues. CDR1 and CDR2 from the germline V gene are LGHNA and YSLEER. The CDR3 region is CASSPGYSYNEQFF. The DNA for the CDR3 is TGCGCCAGCAGCCCAGGATACTCCTACAATGAGCAGTTCTTC.

The rearrangement joins TRBV6-1 to TRBJ2-1, with TRBD2 matching over 7 bases. The CDR3 contains 16 residues. Looked up from germline, CDR1 is MNHNS and CDR2 is SASEGT. V was clipped by 2 bases and J by 0 bases; unmatched bases: 4. CDR3 in amino acids: CASSERRGISYNEQFF. The CDR3 DNA is TGTGCCAGCAGTGAAAGGCGGGGGATCTCCTACAATGAGCAGTTCTTC.

This clone was detected once. The V gene is TRBV9, the J gene TRBJ2-2; 7 positions match TRBD1. This CDR3 has 15 residues. Germline values: CDR1 SGDLS, CDR2 YYNGEE. Unmatched junction bases numbered 2, after V lost 2 bases and J lost 1 base. The CDR3 sequence is CASSVWTGNTGELFF. The CDR3 region has the DNA TGTGCCAGCAGCGTGTGGACAGGGAACACCGGGGAGCTGTTTTTT. Drawing the rest from reference TRBV9 and TRBJ2-2, the complete variable domain is DSGVTQTPKHLITATGQRVTLRCSPRSGDLSVYWYQQSLDQGLQFLIQYYNGEERAKGNILERFSAQQFPDLHSELNLSSLELGDSALYFCASSVWTGNTGELFFGEGSRLTVL.

The chain couples TRBV4-2 to TRBJ2-3; 8 bases match TRBD2. V trimming: 5 bases; J trimming: 4 bases; junction bases outside the gene matches: 11. Germline CDR1 reads LGHNA; CDR2 reads YNFKEQ. This CDR3 region has 16 residues. CDR3 sequence (DNA): TGTGCCAGCAGCACCCGCGTCGGGAGGGCGGCAGATACGCAGTATTTT. Translated: CASSTRVGRAADTQYF.

This chain connects TRBV27 to TRBJ2-3, with unresolved D. The germline V gene encodes CDR1 MNHEY and CDR2 SMNVEV (reference sequence). Trimming removed 5 bases at V and 7 bases at J, with 16 bases between. The CDR3 totals 14 residues. For the CDR3, the DNA is TGTGCCAGCAGTCAAGTGGGCCAAACGAATACGCAGTATTTT. Protein: CASSQVGQTNTQYF.

The chain carries TRBV6-5 and TRBJ2-5, with a tentative D call TRBD2 (6 bases). The CDR3 totals 12 residues. Germline V CDR1 and CDR2: MNHEY, SVGAGI. The V end was cut by 11 bases, the J end by 7 bases, with 17 bases between. The CDR3 nucleotides read TGTGCCTGCCGCGGGGCAAAGGGGACCCAGTACTTC. As protein: CACRGAKGTQYF.

This clone was counted once. The rearrangement uses TRBV12-5 and TRBJ2-3; D uncertain. From germline, CDR1 is LGHNT and CDR2 FRNRAP. The V end lost 6 bases, the J end lost 4 bases, and 8 bases lay between the germline ends. The CDR3 is 12 residues long. CDR3 loop: CASGLAADTQYF. CDR3 bases: TGTGCTAGTGGCTTAGCTGCAGATACGCAGTATTTT.

The CDR3 here is CASSRYYEQYF. DNA for the CDR3: TGTGCCAGCAGTCGTTACTACGAGCAGTACTTC. The chain has TRBV28 and TRBJ2-7; D is undetermined. Trimming removed 5 bases at V and 3 bases at J, with 5 bases between. CDR1 and CDR2 from the germline V gene are MDHEN and SYDVKM. The CDR3 contains 11 residues.

V usage is TRBV27 and J usage is TRBJ2-3, with TRBD1 matching over 11 bases. Germline V gene sequence: CDR1 MNHEY, CDR2 SMNVEV (reference sequence). The CDR3 contains 16 residues. The V segment lost 4 bases and the J segment 3 bases; nucleotides outside the gene matches: 6. This CDR3 reads CASSSRTGGKTDTQYF. Written as DNA, the CDR3 is TGTGCCAGCAGTTCCCGGACAGGGGGCAAGACAGATACGCAGTATTTT.

Written as DNA, the CDR3 is TGTGCCAGTAGCGACAGGGTAACCTACAATGAGCAGTTCTTC. It yields the protein CASSDRVTYNEQFF. V gene TRBV19 combines with J gene TRBJ2-1, with 7 bases matching TRBD1. The CDR3 loop spans 14 amino acids. Germline assignment: CDR1 LNHDA and CDR2 SQIVND (reference sequence). V lost 6 bases, J lost 2 bases, and 4 bases stayed unmatched.

J is TRBJ1-6 and V is TRBV28; perhaps TRBD1 as D (5 bases). Germline CDR1 and CDR2: MDHEN and SYDVKM. Trimming cost V 3 bases and J 9 bases, with 12 bases left between them. This CDR3 has 14 amino acids. The CDR3 protein is CASSFLRDGSPLHF. CDR3 bases: TGTGCCAGCAGTTTCCTCAGGGATGGTTCACCCCTCCACTTT.

This rearrangement joins TRBV7-2 to TRBJ1-1; perhaps TRBD1 as D (6 bases). CDR1 and CDR2 (germline): SGHTA, FQGNSA. The CDR3 contains 13 residues. V lost 3 bases, J lost 5 bases, and 10 bases lay in between. CDR3 sequence (DNA): TGTGCCAGCAGCTTCGACAGGAGGACTGAAGCTTTCTTT. As protein: CASSFDRRTEAFF.